This T cell receptor beta chain was found in a study of T cells in Graves' hyperthyroidism and ophthalmopathy. An absence of ophthalmopathy progression within 18 months meant stable Graves' hyperthyroidism. Hyperthyroidism in the patients, aged 18 to 65, was newly diagnosed and under 2 months in duration. Each 10 ml fresh peripheral blood draw supplied the PBMCs. The table lists this clonotype with a few counts. The antigen is not known. Study-level results: The majority of expanded thyroid clonotypes above 0.001 also appeared in blood.

Amplified regions were TCR beta CDR3 sequences from RNA transcripts. The HTBI primer set served for first-round RT-PCR of the TCR CDR3. TCRdb reanalysed the multiplex PCR reads using MiXCR and keeps one entry per CDR3 protein. This table holds 200,000 or so distinct CDR3 sequences, approximately 16% found once. V was clipped by 0 bases and J by 6 bases, with 16 bases between them. The CDR3 spans 16 residues. Germline CDR1 reads LGHNA; CDR2 reads YNFKEQ. Source material: blood. The source is a woman in her fifties or sixties with Graves' hyperthyroidism. This rearrangement joins TRBV4-2 to TRBJ2-3; tentative D call: TRBD1 (6 bases). CDR3 in amino acids: CASSQDQGPGSDTQYF. In DNA form, the CDR3 reads TGTGCCAGCAGCCAAGATCAGGGGCCCGGCTCCGATACGCAGTATTTT.